A single sample gave rise to the 16 T cell receptor beta chains below, sequenced in a study of blood T cells in healthy people across ages. Then a second PCR, running roughly 7 to 11 cycles, was carried out with a sample-barcoded 5' primer and a J-beta primer mix. TCRdb reprocessed the 5' RACE reads via MiXCR and lists one record per CDR3 protein. In the table there are about a million distinct CDR3 sequences, around two fifths of which are singletons. The specimen was blood. The source of these receptors is a man aged 18 to 30 in good health.

This clonotype was recorded a few times. The J gene is TRBJ2-1, the V gene TRBV12-5; TRBD2 is a possible D gene (5 bases). CDR3 length: 13 residues. V lost 4 bases to trimming and J lost 7 bases, with 11 bases between them. The germline V gene encodes CDR1 LGHNT and CDR2 FRNRAP. The chain's CDR3 is CASGSNRGNEQFF. Here the CDR3 DNA reads TGTGCTAGTGGTTCCAATCGAGGGAATGAGCAGTTCTTC.

The genes are TRBV2 and TRBJ2-5, with D maybe TRBD2 (5 bases). Germline V CDR1 and CDR2: SNHLY, FYNNEI. Deletions cut 7 bases from V and 5 bases from J, with 17 bases between. The CDR3 is made up of 14 amino acids. DNA of the CDR3: TGTGCCAGCAACGAGGGCGGTGCGTTTGAGACCCAGTACTTC. It encodes CASNEGGAFETQYF. The complete variable domain, with remaining parts taken from reference TRBV2 and TRBJ2-5, reads EPEVTQTPSHQVTQMGQEVILRCVPISNHLYFYWYRQILGQKVEFLVSFYNNEISEKSEIFDDQFSVERPDGSNFTLKIRSTKLEDSAMYFCASNEGGAFETQYFGPGTRLLVL.

The V call is TRBV12-3 or TRBV12-4, the J call TRBJ2-1; 7 bases line up with TRBD1. The CDR3 totals 15 residues. The J segment lost 5 bases and the V segment lost 2 bases, leaving 6 bases of the junction unmatched. In DNA, the CDR3 is TGTGCCAGCAGTTTAAGTAGACAGGGCCACAATGAGCAGTTCTTC. Translating gives CASSLSRQGHNEQFF.

The chain is built from TRBV20-1 and TRBJ2-7; TRBD1 aligns across 8 bases. After removal of 2 bases from V and 7 bases from J, the junction contained 16 bases not matched to a gene. This CDR3 comprises 16 residues. CDR1 and CDR2 from the germline V gene are DFQATT and SNEGSKA (reference sequence). CDR3: CSARRQGPSSYNEQYF. The CDR3 DNA is TGCAGTGCTAGACGACAGGGGCCCAGCTCCTACAATGAGCAGTACTTC.

V is TRBV9 and J is TRBJ2-4; D is undetermined. V was cut by 4 bases and J by 8 bases, with 10 bases left in between. Germline V lookup: CDR1 SGDLS, CDR2 YYNGEE. This CDR3 comprises 12 residues. The DNA for the CDR3 is TGTGCCAGCAGCCCTAATCCGTACATTCAGTACTTC. Encoded protein: CASSPNPYIQYF.

The chain has TRBV9 and TRBJ1-1; the match to TRBD1 covers 7 bases. V was pared by 3 bases and J by 7 bases, with 3 bases of the junction left unmatched. Germline loops: CDR1 SGDLS, CDR2 YYNGEE. There are 12 residues in the CDR3. DNA for the CDR3: TGTGCCAGCAGCGGCCGACAGGGTGAAGCTTTCTTT. Translated, it gives CASSGRQGEAFF.

This clonotype appeared a few times. The chain combines TRBV6-2 or TRBV6-3 with TRBJ2-5; the match to TRBD2 covers 10 bases. With V trimmed by 5 bases and J by 1 base, 13 bases remained unmatched. This CDR3 region has 18 residues. Germline CDR1 MNHEY, CDR2 SVGEGT. The CDR3 coding sequence is TGTGCCAGCAGTGCATATGGTGCTAGCGGGGGAATCCAAGAGACCCAGTACTTC. Translated: CASSAYGASGGIQETQYF.

This clonotype was picked up a small number of times. The gene calls are TRBV5-1 and TRBJ2-3, with D perhaps TRBD1 or TRBD2 (5 bases each). From germline, CDR1 is SGHRS and CDR2 YFSETQ. There are 15 residues in the CDR3. V was cut by 4 bases and J by 0 bases, with 12 bases left in between. The CDR3 spells CASSGGISSTDTQYF. For the CDR3, the DNA is TGCGCCAGCAGCGGGGGAATATCTAGCACAGATACGCAGTATTTT.

This chain's CDR3 is CASSFGQITYGYTF. The CDR3 DNA sequence: TGCGCCAGCAGCTTTGGACAGATTACCTATGGCTACACCTTC. The rearrangement links TRBV5-1 to TRBJ1-2, with a possible D match to TRBD1 (6 bases). There are 14 residues in the CDR3. Between the trimmed V and J ends, which lost 2 bases and 4 bases, there was a span of 12 bases. The germline gives CDR1 SGHRS, CDR2 YFSETQ.

This chain joins TRBV2 and TRBJ2-1; TRBD1 aligns across 9 bases. Germline lookup yields CDR1 SNHLY and CDR2 FYNNEI. The CDR3 sequence is 14 residues long. Trimming removed 6 bases from V and 2 bases from J; junction bases left unmatched: 2. CDR3 sequence: CASRNRGPYNEQFF. For the CDR3, the DNA is TGTGCCAGCAGAAACAGGGGGCCCTACAATGAGCAGTTCTTC. Looking up the rest from reference TRBV2 and TRBJ2-1 gives the full variable domain: EPEVTQTPSHQVTQMGQEVILRCVPISNHLYFYWYRQILGQKVEFLVSFYNNEISEKSEIFDDQFSVERPDGSNFTLKIRSTKLEDSAMYFCASRNRGPYNEQFFGPGTRLTVL.

About this clonotype itself: A much more abundant neighbour one base away suggests this may be a read error. V usage is TRBV27 and J usage is TRBJ1-2, with TRBD1 matching over 7 bases. The junction had 7 bases not matched to a gene; V was cut back by 4 bases and J by 2 bases. This CDR3 has 15 residues. Germline CDR1 is MNHEY and CDR2 is SMNVEV (reference sequence). The CDR3 coding sequence is TGTGCCAGCAGTTCCCAAGCGACAGGGAACTATGGCTACACCTTC. It yields the protein CASSSQATGNYGYTF.

The chain is built from TRBV4-3 and TRBJ1-1; tentative D call: TRBD1 (5 bases). V was clipped by 4 bases and J by 5 bases, with 17 bases between them. The CDR3 consists of 15 residues. Germline V gene sequence: CDR1 LGHNA, CDR2 YSLEER. The CDR3 loop reads CASSRSRSPGTEAFF. The CDR3 bases are TGCGCCAGCAGCCGGAGCCGATCCCCAGGGACTGAAGCTTTCTTT.

This chain joins TRBV19 and TRBJ1-5; D is uncertain. Trimming shortened V by 0 bases and J by 4 bases, and 10 bases separated the two germline ends. Per the germline V gene, CDR1 is LNHDA and CDR2 is SQIVND (reference sequence). The CDR3 runs to 15 residues. CDR3 bases: TGTGCCAGTAGTATAGAAGAACGGAAGAATCAGCCCCAGCATTTT. Its translation is CASSIEERKNQPQHF.

V gene TRBV4-3 combines with J gene TRBJ1-2; D gene uncertain. The CDR3 extends over 13 amino acids. Per germline, CDR1 LGHNA and CDR2 YSLEER. V lost 1 base and J lost 4, with 7 bases in between. CDR3 bases: TGCGCCAGCAGCCAAGTGTACAGCTATGGCTACACCTTC. This translates into CASSQVYSYGYTF.

The V gene is TRBV6-2 or TRBV6-3, the J gene TRBJ1-2, with 12 bases fitting TRBD1. CDR1 is MNHEY, CDR2 SVGEGT, per germline. This CDR3 comprises 15 residues. Trimming cost V 2 bases and J 6 bases; bases outside gene matches: 4. The CDR3 spells CASSYGDRGRHGYTF. Written as DNA, the CDR3 is TGTGCCAGCAGTTACGGGGACAGGGGGCGTCATGGCTACACCTTC.

The rearrangement joins TRBV6-2 or TRBV6-3 to TRBJ1-2, with D uncertain. The germline gives CDR1 MNHEY, CDR2 SVGEGT. Deletions cut 6 bases from V and 8 bases from J, with 13 bases between. This CDR3 has 12 residues. In nucleotides, the CDR3 is TGTGCCAGCAGCCAGCGGACGGCGGGCTACACCTTC. Translating gives CASSQRTAGYTF.